The 28 T cell receptor beta chains in this list originate from one sample, sequenced in a study of metastatic and nonmetastatic thyroid tumors. TCRdb re-called the PCR reads through MiXCR. Of 30,000 to 35,000 clones in the sample, 21% are singletons; the top ten hold about 3%. Each patient came to thyroid surgery without any prior treatment (of any kind). Sequenced input: tumor tissue. These receptors all come from a male donor with papillary thyroid cancer or a benign thyroid nodule (not recorded which). Some clones in this sample may be carry-over from other donors' samples.

The rearrangement links TRBV5-1 to TRBJ1-3, with D possibly being TRBD1 (5 bases). The germline V gene encodes CDR1 SGHRS and CDR2 YFSETQ. Trimming took off 3 bases at V and 4 bases at J, with 11 bases between the two ends. CDR3 length equals 14 residues. The CDR3 nucleotides are TGCGCCAGCAGCTCTGGGACTTCAGGAAACACCATATATTTT. Residues: CASSSGTSGNTIYF.

The rearrangement uses TRBV4-2 and TRBJ2-1; 14 bases fit TRBD2. CDR3 length: 15 residues. Germline lookup yields CDR1 LGHNA and CDR2 YNFKEQ. The trim removed 4 bases at V and 9 bases at J, leaving 5 bases unmatched. This CDR3 reads CASSPGLAGATEQFF. The CDR3 coding sequence is TGTGCCAGCAGCCCGGGACTAGCGGGAGCTACTGAGCAGTTCTTC.

In this sample, this clone turned up many times. The chain couples TRBV11-2 to TRBJ2-5; tentatively, D is TRBD2 (6 bases). CDR1 and CDR2 from the germline V gene are SGHAT and FQNNGV. V was pared by 5 bases and J by 4 bases, with 11 bases between. This CDR3 region has 13 residues. Here the CDR3 DNA reads TGTGCCAGCAGCGCAACTAGCCTAGAGACCCAGTACTTC. As protein: CASSATSLETQYF.

This clone came up many times. The chain couples TRBV28 to TRBJ2-1, with TRBD2 matching over 9 bases. CDR1 and CDR2 from the germline V gene are MDHEN and SYDVKM. Trimming took 2 bases from V and 15 from J; bases not matched to a gene: 17. This CDR3 has 16 residues. The CDR3 loop is CASSLRIWGQREVRFF. The CDR3 coding sequence is TGTGCCAGCAGTTTACGCATTTGGGGTCAGCGGGAGGTCCGGTTCTTC.

This chain links TRBV11-2 with TRBJ2-1; TRBD1 or TRBD2 may be the D gene (7 bases each). The CDR3 totals 16 residues. Germline CDR1 reads SGHAT; CDR2 reads FQNNGV. Deletions cut 3 bases from V and 3 bases from J, with 15 bases between. CDR3 DNA: TGTGCCAGCAGCTTGAAGGGGGCTAGCGGCTACAATGAGCAGTTCTTC. Its translation is CASSLKGASGYNEQFF.

As regards this clone: One end of the junction varies from germline; a read error may be responsible. V usage is TRBV28 and J usage is TRBJ2-7, with TRBD2 matching over 7 bases. The germline gives CDR1 MDHEN, CDR2 SYDVKM. The CDR3 runs 16 residues. This CDR3 reads CSSRLAGEYIPHEQYF. The CDR3 DNA sequence: TGTTCCAGCAGACTTGCGGGGGAATATATTCCCCACGAGCAGTACTTC.

In this sample, this clone is medium-sized. V and J are TRBV5-1 and TRBJ2-7; tentatively, D is TRBD2 (6 bases). Trimming took off 0 bases at V and 0 bases at J, with 7 bases between the two ends. The CDR3 contains 14 residues. Germline values: CDR1 SGHRS, CDR2 YFSETQ. The CDR3 sequence is CASSLAGVSYEQYF. The CDR3 DNA sequence: TGCGCCAGCAGCTTGGCGGGAGTCTCCTACGAGCAGTACTTC.

V gene TRBV11-2 combines with J gene TRBJ2-1; 10 bases are shared with TRBD2. From germline, CDR1 is SGHAT and CDR2 FQNNGV. Germline trimming cut 5 bases from V and 9 bases from J; bases unmatched to any gene: 13. This CDR3 is built from 16 residues. Here the CDR3 reads CASSPIKAGGPSEQFF. CDR3 nucleotides: TGTGCCAGCAGCCCAATAAAAGCGGGAGGGCCAAGTGAGCAGTTCTTC.

Many counts were recorded for this clone. This specimen includes other DNA sequences encoding the same CDR3. The chain joins TRBV20-1 to TRBJ2-1, with a weak D call TRBD2 (6 bases). The CDR3 runs 14 residues. The V and J ends lost 2 bases and 3 bases respectively, with 11 bases between them. Per the germline V gene, CDR1 is DFQATT and CDR2 is SNEGSKA (reference sequence). CDR3 in DNA: TGCAGTGCTAGACCATCTAGCGTCTACAATGAGCAGTTCTTC. Protein product: CSARPSSVYNEQFF.

This clone was seen at least ten times. CDR3 region: CASSVDGRYTEAFF. The CDR3 DNA is TGTGCCAGCAGCGTTGACGGACGCTACACTGAAGCTTTCTTT. This chain connects TRBV9 to TRBJ1-1; D unresolved. CDR3 size: 14 residues. Between the trimmed V and J ends, which lost 2 bases and 3 bases, there was a span of 11 bases. In germline, CDR1 is SGDLS, CDR2 YYNGEE.

The genes are TRBV6-1 and TRBJ2-2, with unresolved D. V lost 6 bases and J 7 bases, leaving 9 bases between the germline ends. The CDR3 is 12 amino acids. Germline CDR1 reads MNHNS; CDR2 reads SASEGT. The CDR3: CASRWFVGELFF. The CDR3 DNA reads TGTGCCAGCAGATGGTTTGTCGGGGAGCTGTTTTTT.

This clone was detected many times. Here the CDR3 DNA reads TGTGCCAGCAAGCCTCGACTAGCGCAACAAGAGACCCAGTACTTC. Its protein product is CASKPRLAQQETQYF. The chain joins TRBV6-1 to TRBJ2-5; 8 bases align to TRBD2. V was pared by 7 bases and J by 2 bases, with 9 bases of the junction left unmatched. This CDR3 region has 15 residues. Per germline, CDR1 MNHNS and CDR2 SASEGT.

This chain connects TRBV6-2 or TRBV6-3 to TRBJ1-6; 12 bases fit TRBD1. Germline V gene sequence: CDR1 MNHEY, CDR2 SVGEGT. With 6 bases clipped from V and 6 bases from J, the junction kept 9 bases outside the gene matches. The CDR3 spans 17 residues. CDR3 region: CASRSGTGGYFNSPLHF. As DNA, the CDR3 is TGTGCCAGCAGGTCCGGGACAGGGGGCTATTTTAATTCACCCCTCCACTTT.

This clone was found many times. This sequence joins TRBV5-4 and TRBJ1-2; D not certain. The ends were cut back, 4 bases at V and 5 bases at J, with 15 bases in the middle. The length of the CDR3 is 14 residues. Per the germline V gene, CDR1 is SGHNT and CDR2 is YYREEE (reference sequence). CDR3 nucleotides: TGTGCCAGCAGCAGAGCCGACCGGGGATATGGCTACACCTTC. Its translation: CASSRADRGYGYTF.

This clone appeared many times. The chain carries TRBV28 and TRBJ2-5; D is undetermined. The CDR3 spans 13 residues. Trimming cost V 4 bases and J 6 bases, with 12 bases left between them. Germline CDR1 is MDHEN and CDR2 is SYDVKM. The CDR3 region has the DNA TGTGCCAGCAGTTCCCCAACTCAGCAGACCCAGTACTTC. It codes for CASSSPTQQTQYF.

This clone has ten or more counts. A much larger clone differs by one base, so this may be a read error. The sample contains more than one DNA sequence encoding this CDR3. The CDR3 loop is CASSVNLLHEQYF. Here the CDR3 DNA reads TGTGCCAGCAGCGTAAATCTACTACACGAGCAGTACTTC. The chain uses TRBV2 and TRBJ2-7; D unresolved. The CDR3 contains 13 residues. V was clipped by 6 bases and J by 5 bases, with 14 bases between them. Germline CDR1 SNHLY, CDR2 FYNNEI.

This sequence joins TRBV20-1 and TRBJ2-7; 7 bases map to TRBD1. V was pared by 3 bases and J by 4 bases, with 6 bases of the junction left unmatched. CDR1 is DFQATT and CDR2 is SNEGSKA in the germline V gene (reference sequence). The CDR3 is 13 residues long. This CDR3 is CSARYDREYEQYF. The CDR3 bases are TGCAGTGCTAGGTATGACAGGGAGTACGAGCAGTACTTC.

This clone was recorded at least ten times. The chain recombines TRBV4-3 with TRBJ2-1, with 8 bases aligning to TRBD1. Germline V CDR1 and CDR2: LGHNA, YSLEER. V was pared by 0 bases and J by 8 bases, with 9 bases of the junction left unmatched. The CDR3 runs to 16 residues. CDR3 region: CASSQDKRQGRHEQFF. The CDR3 region has the DNA TGCGCCAGCAGCCAAGATAAGCGACAGGGGCGACATGAGCAGTTCTTC.

This clone was recorded a few times. The junction does not match germline at one end; this may be a read error. V and J are TRBV7-9 and TRBJ1-6, with D perhaps TRBD1 (5 bases). This CDR3 has 15 amino acids. CDR1 is SEHNR, CDR2 FQNEAQ, per germline (reference sequence). CDR3 amino acids: CVSSPGGGYCSPLHF. The CDR3 DNA sequence: TGTGTCAGCAGCCCAGGTGGGGGGTACTGTTCACCCCTCCACTTT.

This clone has at least ten counts. The chain is built from TRBV19 and TRBJ2-1; D perhaps matches TRBD2 (5 bases). This CDR3 has 12 amino acids. CDR1 is LNHDA and CDR2 is SQIVND in the germline V gene (reference sequence). V lost 1 base and J lost 8, with 6 bases in between. This chain's CDR3 is CASSIGEHEQFF. In DNA, the CDR3 is TGTGCCAGTAGTATAGGGGAGCATGAGCAGTTCTTC. Together with reference TRBV19 and TRBJ2-1, the CDR3 gives the full variable domain: DGGITQSPKYLFRKEGQNVTLSCEQNLNHDAMYWYRQDPGQGLRLIYYSQIVNDFQKGDIAEGYSVSREKKESFPLTVTSAQKNPTAFYLCASSIGEHEQFFGPGTRLTVL.

Many counts were recorded for this clone. The chain links TRBV30 to TRBJ1-6, with D possibly matching TRBD1 (6 bases). V was pared by 5 bases and J by 6 bases, with 20 bases between. Germline CDR1 and CDR2: GTSNPN and SVGIG (reference sequence). The CDR3 contains 16 residues. CDR3 sequence: CAWSPATQGLNSPLHF. The CDR3 nucleotides are TGTGCCTGGTCCCCCGCCACACAGGGACTTAATTCACCCCTCCACTTT.

There are many counts of this clone. The chain carries TRBV28 and TRBJ2-2, with 10 bases fitting TRBD1. The ends lost 5 bases at V and 4 bases at J; junction bases unmatched: 7. There are 16 residues in the CDR3. Germline V gives CDR1 MDHEN, CDR2 SYDVKM. CDR3 sequence: CASSTHRDRGTGELFF. CDR3 DNA: TGTGCCAGCAGTACCCACCGGGACAGGGGCACCGGGGAGCTGTTTTTT.

This chain uses TRBV20-1 with TRBJ1-1; D is possibly TRBD1 (6 bases). Germline loops: CDR1 DFQATT, CDR2 SNEGSKA (reference sequence). This CDR3 spans 14 amino acids. V was clipped by 3 bases and J by 0 bases, with 11 bases between them. CDR3: CSASGQPVNTEAFF. CDR3 bases: TGCAGTGCTAGCGGACAGCCGGTGAACACTGAAGCTTTCTTT.

The J gene is TRBJ2-7, the V gene TRBV20-1, with 8 bases aligning to TRBD2. CDR3 size: 14 residues. Trimming took 0 bases from V and 4 from J; bases not matched to a gene: 5. The germline gives CDR1 DFQATT, CDR2 SNEGSKA (reference sequence). The CDR3 protein is CSARDPGLGYEQYF. DNA for the CDR3: TGCAGTGCTAGAGATCCGGGACTAGGGTACGAGCAGTACTTC.

This clone has a count of ten or more. J is TRBJ2-1 and V is TRBV7-2; the D gene could be TRBD1 or TRBD2 (6 bases each). Germline V gene sequence: CDR1 SGHTA, CDR2 FQGNSA. Trimming pared 1 base from V and 7 bases from J, leaving 14 bases between. The CDR3 contains 15 residues. The CDR3 sequence: CASSLGGAQRNEQFF. The CDR3 DNA reads TGTGCCAGCAGCTTAGGGGGGGCCCAGAGGAATGAGCAGTTCTTC.

The rearrangement links TRBV7-9 to TRBJ1-1, with D possibly being TRBD1 (6 bases). CDR3 length: 15 amino acids. V shed 5 bases and J shed 10 bases, with 23 bases lying between them. Germline-derived CDR1 and CDR2 are SEHNR and FQNEAQ (reference sequence). As DNA, the CDR3 is TGTGCCAGCAGCCTAATGGGAGGGGGGATCGACGCAGCTTTCTTT. Encoded protein: CASSLMGGGIDAAFF.

This clone was detected only once. The chain carries TRBV18 and TRBJ1-4, with D uncertain. The CDR3 spans 14 residues. The V end lost 2 bases, the J end lost 3 bases, and 7 bases lay between the germline ends. Germline loops: CDR1 KGHSH, CDR2 LQKENI. The CDR3 spells CASSPDRANEKLFF. CDR3 DNA: TGTGCCAGCTCACCAGATCGGGCTAATGAAAAACTGTTTTTT.

In this sample, this clone turned up many times. The chain links TRBV6-1 to TRBJ2-3; possible D gene TRBD2, 6 bases. CDR3 length: 14 amino acids. V lost 5 bases, J lost 4 bases, and 13 bases lay in between. CDR1 and CDR2 (germline): MNHNS, SASEGT. The CDR3 DNA sequence: TGTGCCAGCAGTACCAGACTAGTCGCAGATACGCAGTATTTT. Translating it yields CASSTRLVADTQYF.